These T cell receptor beta chains were read from a single sample in a study of shared clonotypes between healthy human individuals. Libraries were prepared by immunoSEQ multiplex PCR; TCRdb keeps only in-frame clonotypes and omits some of them. The table has 2 million to 2.5 million clones, about nine tenths seen once. Sequenced input: naive CD4+ T cells from PBMCs. The origin of the receptors is a young man in good health. Some clones in this sample may be carry-over from other donors' samples. Both conserved end residues are part of each CDR3. A D gene is named only where the DNA matches it firmly. Some rows have no size entry. The others give once, few or many, or a class for an expanded clone.

D gene,clone size,J gene,V gene,CDR3 protein,CDR3 DNA
-,-,TRBJ1-4,TRBV9,CASSGAGYEKLFF,TGTGCCAGCAGCGGGGCGGGTTATGAAAAACTGTTTTTT
TRBD1,-,TRBJ2-7,TRBV7-9,CASSRRDRGIYEQYF,TGTGCCAGCAGCCGACGGGACAGGGGTATCTACGAGCAGTACTTC
-,-,TRBJ1-5,TRBV6-1,CASSEQGSNQPQHF,TGTGCCAGCAGTGAACAGGGATCCAATCAGCCCCAGCATTTT
-,-,TRBJ2-2,TRBV7-9,CASSFRPQGLWTGELFF,TGTGCCAGCAGCTTTCGTCCACAGGGTTTATGGACCGGGGAGCTGTTTTTT
TRBD1,-,TRBJ1-4,TRBV5-1,CASSPQGGIEKLFF,TGCGCCAGCAGCCCACAGGGGGGAATTGAAAAACTGTTTTTT
-,-,TRBJ2-1,TRBV18,CASSETRNEQFF,TGTGCCAGCTCGGAGACTAGAAATGAGCAGTTCTTC
TRBD2,once,TRBJ2-6,TRBV5-4,CASSPSGGGSGANVLTF,TGTGCCAGCAGCCCCTCTGGGGGGGGCTCTGGGGCCAACGTCCTGACTTTC
TRBD1,-,TRBJ1-1,TRBV19,CASSIRQGFTEAFF,TGTGCCAGTAGTATAAGACAGGGGTTCACTGAAGCTTTCTTT
-,-,TRBJ2-7,TRBV29-1,CSLQDRIQGTKGHEQYF,TGCAGCCTTCAGGATCGGATACAGGGAACAAAAGGGCACGAGCAGTACTTC
-,-,TRBJ1-3,TRBV4-1,CASSQDRLTGGNTIYF,TGCGCCAGCAGCCAAGATCGTCTTACGGGTGGAAACACCATATATTTT
TRBD1,-,TRBJ1-2,TRBV5-1,CASSPLTGNYGYTF,TGCGCCAGCAGCCCTTTGACAGGGAACTATGGCTACACCTTC
-,-,TRBJ2-1,TRBV5-1,CASSQMGRSGQLEQFF,TGCGCCAGCAGCCAAATGGGCCGGTCGGGGCAACTTGAGCAGTTCTTC
-,-,TRBJ1-4,TRBV7-6,CASSLVRGEKLFF,TGTGCCAGCAGCTTAGTGAGGGGTGAAAAACTGTTTTTT
-,-,TRBJ2-3,TRBV5-6,CASSLGAEVPSTDTQYF,TGTGCCAGCAGCTTGGGGGCGGAGGTCCCTAGCACAGATACGCAGTATTTT
-,-,TRBJ2-7,TRBV7-9,CASSLDGAFEQYF,TGTGCCAGCAGCTTAGACGGGGCCTTTGAGCAGTACTTC
-,-,TRBJ2-2,TRBV29-1,CSVEGLDGELFF,TGCAGCGTTGAAGGCTTGGACGGGGAGCTGTTTTTT
TRBD1,-,TRBJ1-5,TRBV4-3,CASSQAGTGFEPQHF,TGCGCCAGCAGCCAAGCGGGGACAGGCTTTGAGCCCCAGCATTTT
-,-,TRBJ2-3,TRBV9,CASSDRRTTDTQYF,TGTGCCAGCAGCGACCGAAGGACCACGGATACGCAGTATTTT
-,-,TRBJ2-1,TRBV5-1,CASRGETDEQFF,TGCGCCAGCAGGGGAGAGACGGATGAGCAGTTCTTC
-,-,TRBJ1-3,TRBV9,CASSTWTGSSGNTIYF,TGTGCCAGCAGCACTTGGACGGGGAGCTCTGGAAACACCATATATTTT
TRBD2,-,TRBJ2-1,TRBV7-3,CASSFFGGGSSYNEQFF,TGTGCCAGCAGCTTCTTTGGCGGCGGGAGTTCCTACAATGAGCAGTTCTTC
-,-,TRBJ1-1,TRBV10-3,CAISQAKNTEAFF,TGTGCCATCAGCCAGGCTAAGAACACTGAAGCTTTCTTT
-,-,TRBJ2-1,TRBV28,CAGTQGLWKNNEQFF,TGTGCCGGGACCCAGGGTTTGTGGAAAAACAATGAGCAGTTCTTC
-,-,TRBJ1-1,TRBV2,CASSRDGMNTEAFF,TGTGCCAGCAGTCGGGACGGGATGAACACTGAAGCTTTCTTT
TRBD2,-,TRBJ2-1,TRBV6-4,CASRRTSFRDNEQFF,TGTGCCAGCAGAAGGACTAGCTTCAGGGACAATGAGCAGTTCTTC
-,few,TRBJ1-2,TRBV18,CASSPGTRYGYTF,TGTGCCAGCTCACCAGGTACCCGCTATGGCTACACCTTC
-,-,TRBJ1-2,TRBV28,CASGAGADGYTF,TGTGCCAGCGGAGCGGGGGCAGATGGCTACACCTTC
-,-,TRBJ2-1,TRBV2,CASSEGWSSYNEQFF,TGTGCCAGCAGTGAGGGATGGAGCTCCTACAATGAGCAGTTCTTC
-,once,TRBJ1-5,TRBV28,CASSIPSIPQHF,TGTGCCAGCAGTATCCCCTCGATTCCCCAGCATTTT
-,-,TRBJ1-1,TRBV28,CASITRVNTEAFF,TGTGCCAGCATCACGAGGGTGAACACTGAAGCTTTCTTT
-,-,TRBJ1-2,TRBV12-5,CASGLEQGVYGYTF,TGTGCTAGTGGTTTGGAACAGGGCGTCTATGGCTACACCTTC
-,-,TRBJ2-1,TRBV4-1,CASSQARIERVAYNEQFF,TGCGCCAGCAGCCAAGCCAGGATAGAGCGGGTCGCCTACAATGAGCAGTTCTTC
-,few,TRBJ2-1,TRBV9,CASSETDSYYNEQFF,TGTGCCAGCAGCGAGACCGACAGCTACTACAATGAGCAGTTCTTC
-,-,TRBJ1-2,TRBV11-2,CASSLDGMAGGYTF,TGTGCCAGCAGCTTAGATGGTATGGCGGGTGGCTACACCTTC
-,-,TRBJ2-5,TRBV7-2,CASSLVRSAGARETQYF,TGTGCCAGCAGCTTAGTTAGGAGTGCGGGGGCGCGTGAGACCCAGTACTTC
TRBD2,-,TRBJ2-1,TRBV5-1,CASSLAMAGGIYEQFF,TGCGCCAGCAGTTTGGCGATGGCGGGAGGGATTTATGAGCAGTTCTTC
TRBD1,-,TRBJ2-7,TRBV6-5,CASSAMTGGEQYF,TGTGCCAGCAGTGCGATGACAGGGGGCGAGCAGTACTTC
-,-,TRBJ1-5,TRBV7-8,CASSLVGGYDQPQHF,TGTGCCAGCAGCTTAGTGGGGGGGTACGATCAGCCCCAGCATTTT
-,once,TRBJ2-3,TRBV18,CASSPLEGTDTQYF,TGTGCCAGCTCACCACTAGAAGGCACAGATACGCAGTATTTT
TRBD2,-,TRBJ2-7,TRBV5-1,CASRPTSGSSYEQYF,TGCGCCAGCAGGCCCACTAGCGGAAGCTCCTACGAGCAGTACTTC
-,-,TRBJ2-1,TRBV10-3,CAISESREGRDSGVF,TGTGCCATCAGTGAGTCGAGAGAGGGCCGGGACTCAGGGGTCTTC
-,-,TRBJ2-3,TRBV18,CASSLLGTDTQYF,TGTGCCAGCTCCCTTTTGGGGACAGATACGCAGTATTTT
TRBD1,-,TRBJ2-2,TRBV28,CASRNRGTGELFF,TGTGCCAGCAGAAACAGGGGAACCGGGGAGCTGTTTTTT
-,-,TRBJ2-2,TRBV5-4,CASRRGAGELFF,TGTGCCAGCAGGAGAGGGGCCGGGGAGCTGTTTTTT
-,once,TRBJ2-1,TRBV7-8,CASSLAPETGGNEQFF,TGTGCCAGCAGCTTAGCGCCAGAGACTGGGGGCAATGAGCAGTTCTTC
TRBD1,-,TRBJ1-3,TRBV18,CASSWDRGRISSGNTIYF,TGTGCCAGCTCATGGGACAGGGGGCGAATATCCTCTGGAAACACCATATATTTT
-,-,TRBJ2-7,TRBV6-5,CASSRDSSRIEQYF,TGTGCCAGCAGTCGGGACTCGTCTCGGATCGAGCAGTACTTC
-,-,TRBJ2-7,TRBV7-3,CASSLISSPSYEQYF,TGTGCCAGCAGCTTAATCTCGTCCCCCTCTTACGAGCAGTACTTC
-,few,TRBJ1-1,TRBV5-1,CASSLSRPNTEAFF,TGCGCCAGCAGCTTAAGTCGGCCGAACACTGAAGCTTTCTTT
-,-,TRBJ2-3,TRBV10-1,CASSENRFTDTQYF,TGCGCCAGCAGTGAGAATCGTTTTACAGATACGCAGTATTTT